This record looks at one T cell receptor beta chain sequence and its context. Its antigen remains undetermined. No base-level quality is on record; no much larger clone is a single base apart. The germline V gene gives CDR1 as SQVTM and CDR2 as ANQGSEA. The cysteine opens and the phenylalanine closes a CDR3 of 14 amino acids. Only the CDR3 DNA stays, 42 bases, in frame from base 1. After removal of 8 bases from V and 2 bases from J, the junction retains 6 bases not matched to a gene. This sample is drawn from a study of human T cells and chemical hapten exposure (TCRdb year 2021). For context, the study as a whole: For sensitization, 2% DPC in acetone was applied to a roughly 2 cm by roughly 2 cm area of upper inner arm skin. Weekly therapeutic DPC doses were additionally applied to the scalp of patients throughout the roughly 23-week study period. Patch testing was performed on the upper back with Finn chambers containing 0.01% DPC, and the patch tests were scored after 6 days according to International Contact Dermatitis Research Group standards. The mostly female patient cohort included alopecia areata with under or over 50% scalp involvement, alopecia totalis and alopecia universalis. Libraries were pooled for sequencing, and variation in per-sample TCR yields was attributed mainly to small differences in library volumes within the pool. The study tracked peripheral blood TCR repertoire changes in vivo during primary and secondary sensitization to the hapten diphenylcyclopropenone (DPC) in alopecia patients. Blood samples were taken from patients before sensitization (week 0) and then at 2, 6 and about 24 weeks after DPC sensitization. Roughly 30 alopecia patients gave blood for TCR sequencing at one to four time points (pre-sensitization, 2, 6 and 24 weeks). Beyond this particular receptor, the publication reports: The number of PT1 expanded TCRs positively correlated with patch test score, significant at thresholds 8, 16 and 32 but not 4. Because every patient had alopecia, a presumed autoimmune disease, the patients' immune response might differ from that of healthy individuals. After repeated subsampling, changes were observed in the strength of the expansion versus patch-test correlation and in the threshold at which the correlation became significant. Expanded TCRs formed significantly more large CDR3 similarity clusters than pre-sensitization or healthy control sets, consistent with antigen-driven responses. DPC sensitization did not change the number of TCRs with a frequency above 1 in 1000, and there was no evidence of changes in global repertoire structure.

Library prep was done by RACE. The sequencing machine was a NextSeq 500. During library preparation, unique molecular identifiers were attached to individual cDNA molecules so that TCRs could be counted quantitatively and reproducibly. For every blood RNA sample, sequencing covered both the TCR alpha and TCR beta chains. The paper's data handling went like this. Samples had a median of 95,638 TCRs, with a range from roughly 23,224 to 700,000. The Decombinator software suite was used to annotate V, J and CDR3 in the TCR reads. To make PS versus PT1 abundance plots, every sample was subsampled to the same number of TCRs (28,000). TCRs were defined as expanded if absent before sensitization and observed at least eight times at the 2-week time point. In TCRdb, the public reads were trimmed at Q25 with fastp and aligned with MiXCR, with productive beta chains retained. Under each unique CDR3 protein, matching rows form one entry showing the most common genes and DNA. What appears here as the V and J calls and clone size reflects TCRdb's work, not the paper's. The sample records some 200,000 distinct CDR3 sequences, around 30% of which are singletons. The biggest ten clones account for 2.9% of the sample.

In light of the paper, this sample's time point label describes: pre-sensitization, week 0. Taken with the paper, the label for treatment or condition translates to: therapeutic diphenylcyclopropenone sensitization with weekly scalp DPC. Blood at each patch-test visit was drawn before the patch test was applied. Eligible patients were aged 18 to 70, diagnosed with alopecia, deemed suitable for DPC therapy, and excluded if pregnant. Total RNA was extracted from unfractionated whole blood that had been collected in Tempus Blood RNA tubes. This TCR came from a woman aged 25 to 45 with alopecia areata. Some clones in this sample may be carry-over from other donors' samples. Sequencing used whole blood, obtained in connection with sensitization to the hapten diphenylcyclopropenone (DPC). Recombination linked TRBV29-1 to TRBJ2-6, with 7 bases in between that match TRBD1. The sequenced DNA is TGCAGCTTTCTAGGGGGCGCTGGGGCCAACGTCCTGACTTTC. Translated, this is CSFLGGAGANVLTF.